Listed here is a single T cell receptor (beta chain). The data derive from a study of blood T cell repertoires in COVID-19. Overall study: Spain, Italy and the United States supplied samples that represented acute and convalescent COVID-19.

Some clones are missing from TCRdb's copy, which holds only in-frame ones; the method was immunoSEQ multiplex PCR. The sample lists 300,000 to 450,000 clones, roughly 90% occurring once. During active infection, Seattle patients enrolled and were then monitored through disease. V was cut by 7 bases and J by 6 bases, with 12 bases left in between. The V gene's germline CDR1 is SQVTM and CDR2 ANQGSEA. This CDR3 is 11 amino acids long. The gene calls are TRBV29-1 and TRBJ1-2, with a possible D match to TRBD1 (6 bases). The source is a woman aged 30 to 39 with COVID-19, enrolled during active disease. Specimen: peripheral blood. The CDR3 DNA sequence: TGCAGCGCCAAAGGGGGGGATGGCTACACCTTC. Translated, it gives CSAKGGDGYTF.